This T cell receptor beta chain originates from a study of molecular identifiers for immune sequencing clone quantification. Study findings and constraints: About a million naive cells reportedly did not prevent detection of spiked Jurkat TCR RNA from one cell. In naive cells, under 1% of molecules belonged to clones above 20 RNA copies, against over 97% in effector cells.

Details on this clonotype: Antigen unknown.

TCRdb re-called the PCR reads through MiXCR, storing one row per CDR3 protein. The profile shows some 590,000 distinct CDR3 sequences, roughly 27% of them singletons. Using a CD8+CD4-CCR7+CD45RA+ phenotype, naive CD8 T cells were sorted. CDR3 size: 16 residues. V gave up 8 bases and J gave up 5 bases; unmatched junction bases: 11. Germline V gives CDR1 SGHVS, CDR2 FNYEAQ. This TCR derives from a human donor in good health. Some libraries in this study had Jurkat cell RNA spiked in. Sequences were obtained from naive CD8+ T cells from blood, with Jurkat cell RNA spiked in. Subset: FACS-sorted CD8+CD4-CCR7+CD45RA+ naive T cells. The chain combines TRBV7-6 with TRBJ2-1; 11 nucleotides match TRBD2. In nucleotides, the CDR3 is TGTGCCAGCGGCCCTTTTAGCGGGGGGGAGAACAATGAGCAGTTCTTC. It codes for CASGPFSGGENNEQFF.